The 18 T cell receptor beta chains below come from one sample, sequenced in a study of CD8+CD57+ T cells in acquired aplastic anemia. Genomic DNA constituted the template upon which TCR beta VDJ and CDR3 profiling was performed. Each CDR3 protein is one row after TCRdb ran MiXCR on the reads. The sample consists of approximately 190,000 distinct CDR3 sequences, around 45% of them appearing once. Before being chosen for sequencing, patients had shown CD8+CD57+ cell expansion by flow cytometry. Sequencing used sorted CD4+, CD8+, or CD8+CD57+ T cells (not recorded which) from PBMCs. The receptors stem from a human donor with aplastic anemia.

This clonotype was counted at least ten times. In DNA form, the CDR3 reads TGTGCCAGCAGAAATACTGAAGCTTTCTTT. Protein: CASRNTEAFF. The V call is TRBV12-3 or TRBV12-4, the J call TRBJ1-1; D uncertain. CDR3 length: 10 residues. V was shortened by 6 bases and J by 5 bases, with 4 bases between the two germline ends.

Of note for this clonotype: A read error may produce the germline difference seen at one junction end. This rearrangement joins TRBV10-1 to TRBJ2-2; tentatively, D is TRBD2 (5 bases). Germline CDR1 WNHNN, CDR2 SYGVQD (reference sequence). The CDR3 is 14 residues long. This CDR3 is CASSGPGWAGELFF. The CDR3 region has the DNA TGCGCCAGCAGTGGGCCGGGGTGGGCCGGGGAGCTGTTCTTT.

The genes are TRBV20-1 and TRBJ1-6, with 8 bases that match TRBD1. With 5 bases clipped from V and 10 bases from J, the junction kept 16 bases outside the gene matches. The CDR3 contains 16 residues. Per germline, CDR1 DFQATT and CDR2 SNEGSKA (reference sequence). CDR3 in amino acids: CSAFRVGQGGRSPLHF. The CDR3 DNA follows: TGCAGTGCTTTTAGAGTAGGACAGGGCGGCCGATCACCCCTCCACTTT.

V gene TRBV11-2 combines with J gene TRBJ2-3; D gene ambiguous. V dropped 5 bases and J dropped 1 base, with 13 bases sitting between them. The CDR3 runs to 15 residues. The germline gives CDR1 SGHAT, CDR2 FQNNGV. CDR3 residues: CASSLGFAGTDTQYF. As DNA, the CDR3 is TGTGCCAGCAGCCTAGGGTTTGCGGGCACAGATACGCAGTATTTT.

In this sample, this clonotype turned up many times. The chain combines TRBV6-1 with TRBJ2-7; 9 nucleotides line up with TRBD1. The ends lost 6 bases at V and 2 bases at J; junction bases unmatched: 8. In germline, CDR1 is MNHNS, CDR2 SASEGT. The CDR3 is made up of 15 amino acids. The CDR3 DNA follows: TGTGCCAGCAGCCTCTCAGGACAGGGGCCCTACGAGCAGTACTTC. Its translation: CASSLSGQGPYEQYF.

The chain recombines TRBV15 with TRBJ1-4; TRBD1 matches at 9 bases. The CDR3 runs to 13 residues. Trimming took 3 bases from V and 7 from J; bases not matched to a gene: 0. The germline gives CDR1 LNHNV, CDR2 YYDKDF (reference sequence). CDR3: CATSRDRGEKLFF. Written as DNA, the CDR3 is TGTGCCACCAGCAGGGACAGGGGTGAAAAACTGTTTTTT.

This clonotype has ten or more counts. This CDR3 is CASSMQRASDTQYF. The CDR3 DNA reads as TGTGCCAGTAGTATGCAGCGGGCATCGGATACGCAGTATTTT. The rearrangement uses TRBV19 and TRBJ2-3, with D possibly TRBD2 on 6 matching bases. The V end was cut by 3 bases, the J end by 6 bases, with 13 bases between. Germline V CDR1 and CDR2: LNHDA, SQIVND (reference sequence). The length of the CDR3 is 14 residues.

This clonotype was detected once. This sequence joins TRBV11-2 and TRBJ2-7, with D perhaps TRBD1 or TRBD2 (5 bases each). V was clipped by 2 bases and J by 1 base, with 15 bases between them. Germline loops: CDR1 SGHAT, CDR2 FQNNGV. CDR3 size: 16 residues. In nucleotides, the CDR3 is TGTGCCAGCAGCTTAAGGGACCAGACAGTTTCCTACGAGCAGTACTTC. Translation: CASSLRDQTVSYEQYF.

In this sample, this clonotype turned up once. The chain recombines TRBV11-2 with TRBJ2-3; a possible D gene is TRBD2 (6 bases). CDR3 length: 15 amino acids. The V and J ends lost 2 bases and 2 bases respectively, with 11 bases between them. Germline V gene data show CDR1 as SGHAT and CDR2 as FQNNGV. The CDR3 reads CASSLWTTNTDTQYF. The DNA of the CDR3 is TGTGCCAGCAGCTTATGGACTACCAACACAGATACGCAGTATTTT.

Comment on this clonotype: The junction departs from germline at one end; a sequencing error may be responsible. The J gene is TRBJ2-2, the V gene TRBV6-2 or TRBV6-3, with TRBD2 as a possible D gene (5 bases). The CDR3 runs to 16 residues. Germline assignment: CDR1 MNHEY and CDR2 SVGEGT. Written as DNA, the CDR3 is TGTGCCAGCAGTCCTTTGGAGAGACTGAACACCGGGGAGCCGTTTTTT. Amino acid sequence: CASSPLERLNTGEPFF.

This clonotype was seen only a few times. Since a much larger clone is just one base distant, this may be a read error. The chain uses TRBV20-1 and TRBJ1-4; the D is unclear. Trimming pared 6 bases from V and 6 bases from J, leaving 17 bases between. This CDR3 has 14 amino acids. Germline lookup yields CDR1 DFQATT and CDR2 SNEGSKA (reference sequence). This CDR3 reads CSAALHLKDEKLFF. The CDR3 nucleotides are TGCAGTGCCGCATTACACCTGAAGGATGAAAAACTGTTTTTT.

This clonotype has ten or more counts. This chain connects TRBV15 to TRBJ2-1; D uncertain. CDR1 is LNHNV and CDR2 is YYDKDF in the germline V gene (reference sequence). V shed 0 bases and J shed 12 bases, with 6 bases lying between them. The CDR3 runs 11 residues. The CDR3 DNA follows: TGTGCCACCAGCAGAGATGGTCGGCAGTTCTTC. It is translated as CATSRDGRQFF.

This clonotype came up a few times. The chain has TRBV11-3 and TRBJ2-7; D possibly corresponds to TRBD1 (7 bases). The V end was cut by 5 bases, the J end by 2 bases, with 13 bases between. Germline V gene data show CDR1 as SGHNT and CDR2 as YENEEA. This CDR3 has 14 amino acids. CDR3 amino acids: CASSRGTETYEQYF. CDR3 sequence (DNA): TGTGCCAGCAGCCGGGGGACAGAAACCTACGAGCAGTACTTC. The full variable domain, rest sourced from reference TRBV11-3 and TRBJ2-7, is EAGVVQSPRYKIIEKKQPVAFWCNPISGHNTLYWYLQNLGQGPELLIRYENEEAVDDSQLPKDRFSAERLKGVDSTLKIQPAELGDSAVYLCASSRGTETYEQYFGPGTRLTVT.

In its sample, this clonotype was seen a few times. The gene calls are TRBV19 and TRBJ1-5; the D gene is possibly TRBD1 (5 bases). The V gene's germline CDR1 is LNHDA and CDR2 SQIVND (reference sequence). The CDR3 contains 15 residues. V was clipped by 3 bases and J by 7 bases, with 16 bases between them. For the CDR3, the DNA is TGTGCCAGTAGTATGGGGGGGGAGGGAATGCAGCCCCAGCATTTT. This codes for CASSMGGEGMQPQHF. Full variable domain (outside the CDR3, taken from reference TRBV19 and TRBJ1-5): DGGITQSPKYLFRKEGQNVTLSCEQNLNHDAMYWYRQDPGQGLRLIYYSQIVNDFQKGDIAEGYSVSREKKESFPLTVTSAQKNPTAFYLCASSMGGEGMQPQHFGDGTRLSIL.

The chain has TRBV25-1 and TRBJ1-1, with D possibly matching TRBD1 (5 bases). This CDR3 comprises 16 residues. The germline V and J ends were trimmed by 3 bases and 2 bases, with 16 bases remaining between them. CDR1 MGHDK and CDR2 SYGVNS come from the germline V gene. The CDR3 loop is CASSDLTRVGNTEAFF. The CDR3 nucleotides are TGTGCCAGCAGTGATTTAACCAGGGTGGGCAACACTGAAGCTTTCTTT.

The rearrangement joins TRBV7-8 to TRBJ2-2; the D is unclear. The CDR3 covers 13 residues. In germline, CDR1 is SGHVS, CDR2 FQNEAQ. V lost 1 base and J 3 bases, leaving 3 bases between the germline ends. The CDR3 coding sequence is TGTGCCAGCAGCTTAGTCGACACCGGGGAGCTGTTTTTT. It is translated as CASSLVDTGELFF.

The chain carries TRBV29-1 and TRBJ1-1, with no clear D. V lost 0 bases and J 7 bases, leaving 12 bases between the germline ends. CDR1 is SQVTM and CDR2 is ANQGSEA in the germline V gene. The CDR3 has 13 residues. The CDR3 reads CSVEEGIGVEAFF. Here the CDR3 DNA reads TGCAGCGTTGAAGAGGGGATTGGGGTTGAAGCTTTCTTT.

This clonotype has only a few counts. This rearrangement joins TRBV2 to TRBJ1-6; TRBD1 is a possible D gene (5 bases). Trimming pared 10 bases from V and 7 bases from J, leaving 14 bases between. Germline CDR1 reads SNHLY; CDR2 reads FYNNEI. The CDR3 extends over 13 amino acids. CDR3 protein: CATTPGSNSPLHF. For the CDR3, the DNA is TGTGCCACTACCCCAGGGTCAAATTCACCCCTCCACTTT.